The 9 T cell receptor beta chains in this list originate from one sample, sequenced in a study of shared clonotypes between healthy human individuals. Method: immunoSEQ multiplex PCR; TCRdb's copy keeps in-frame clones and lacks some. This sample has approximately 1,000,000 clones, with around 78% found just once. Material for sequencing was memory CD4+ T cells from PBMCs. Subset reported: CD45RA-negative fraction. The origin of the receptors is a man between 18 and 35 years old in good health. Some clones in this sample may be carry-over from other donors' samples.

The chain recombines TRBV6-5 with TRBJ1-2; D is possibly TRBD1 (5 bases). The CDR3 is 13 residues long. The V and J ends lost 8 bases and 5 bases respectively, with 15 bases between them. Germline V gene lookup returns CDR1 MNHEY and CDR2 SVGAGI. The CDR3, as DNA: TGTGCCAGCGGGGCGGGGGGAGCTTATGGCTACACCTTC. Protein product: CASGAGGAYGYTF.

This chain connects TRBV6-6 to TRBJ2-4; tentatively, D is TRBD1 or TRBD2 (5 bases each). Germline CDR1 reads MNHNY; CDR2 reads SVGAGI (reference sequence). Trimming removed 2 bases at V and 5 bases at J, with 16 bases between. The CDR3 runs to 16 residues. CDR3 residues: CASSYGGGRVQNIQYF. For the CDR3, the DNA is TGTGCCAGCAGTTACGGAGGCGGCAGGGTTCAAAACATTCAGTACTTC.

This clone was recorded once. The CDR3 coding sequence is TGTGCCAGCAGCGTAACGACCGGGGAGCTGTTTTTT. The encoded protein is CASSVTTGELFF. The chain uses TRBV9 and TRBJ2-2, with D hard to call. Trimming cost V 1 base and J 5 bases, with 3 bases left between them. Germline V gene lookup returns CDR1 SGDLS and CDR2 YYNGEE. The CDR3 loop spans 12 amino acids.

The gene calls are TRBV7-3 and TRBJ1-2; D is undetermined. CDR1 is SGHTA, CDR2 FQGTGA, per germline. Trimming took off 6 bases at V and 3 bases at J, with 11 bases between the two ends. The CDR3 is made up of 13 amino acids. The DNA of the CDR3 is TGTGCCAGCAGAGGGCCTCTGGACTATGGCTACACCTTC. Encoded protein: CASRGPLDYGYTF. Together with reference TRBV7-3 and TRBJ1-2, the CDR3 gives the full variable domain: GAGVSQTPSNKVTEKGKYVELRCDPISGHTALYWYRQSLGQGPEFLIYFQGTGAADDSGLPNDRFFAVRPEGSVSTLKIQRTERGDSAVYLCASRGPLDYGYTFGSGTRLTVV.

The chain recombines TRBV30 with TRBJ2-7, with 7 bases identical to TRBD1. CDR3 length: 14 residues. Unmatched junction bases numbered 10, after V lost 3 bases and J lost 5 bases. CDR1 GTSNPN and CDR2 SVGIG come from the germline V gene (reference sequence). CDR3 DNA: TGTGCCTGGAGCCGGGACAGAATTTACAACGAGCAGTACTTC. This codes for CAWSRDRIYNEQYF.

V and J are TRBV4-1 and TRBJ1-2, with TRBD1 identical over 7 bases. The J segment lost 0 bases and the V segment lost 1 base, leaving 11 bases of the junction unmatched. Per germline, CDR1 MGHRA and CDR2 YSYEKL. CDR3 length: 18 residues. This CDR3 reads CASSQVGRDSYPNYGYTF. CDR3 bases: TGCGCCAGCAGCCAAGTAGGTCGGGACAGCTACCCTAACTATGGCTACACCTTC.

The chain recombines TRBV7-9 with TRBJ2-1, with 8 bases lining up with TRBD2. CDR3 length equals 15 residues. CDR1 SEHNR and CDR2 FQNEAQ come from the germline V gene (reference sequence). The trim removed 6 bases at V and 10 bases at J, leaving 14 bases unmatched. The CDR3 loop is CASSQVTGGPDEQFF. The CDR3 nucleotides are TGTGCCAGCAGTCAAGTCACGGGAGGGCCCGACGAGCAGTTCTTC.

The chain's CDR3 is CASSTGPPVGELFF. The CDR3 DNA sequence: TGTGCCAGCAGCACCGGGCCCCCGGTGGGGGAGCTGTTTTTT. The V and J genes are TRBV28 and TRBJ2-2; no clear D gene. Trimming stripped 6 bases from V and 8 bases from J, with 16 bases between. Per germline, CDR1 MDHEN and CDR2 SYDVKM. The CDR3 totals 14 residues.

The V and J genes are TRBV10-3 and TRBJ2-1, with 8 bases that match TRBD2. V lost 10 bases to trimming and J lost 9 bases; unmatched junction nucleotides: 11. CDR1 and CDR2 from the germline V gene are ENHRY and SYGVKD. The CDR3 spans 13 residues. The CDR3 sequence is CATTSGTWGEQFF. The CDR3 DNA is TGTGCCACTACTAGCGGTACCTGGGGTGAGCAGTTCTTC.